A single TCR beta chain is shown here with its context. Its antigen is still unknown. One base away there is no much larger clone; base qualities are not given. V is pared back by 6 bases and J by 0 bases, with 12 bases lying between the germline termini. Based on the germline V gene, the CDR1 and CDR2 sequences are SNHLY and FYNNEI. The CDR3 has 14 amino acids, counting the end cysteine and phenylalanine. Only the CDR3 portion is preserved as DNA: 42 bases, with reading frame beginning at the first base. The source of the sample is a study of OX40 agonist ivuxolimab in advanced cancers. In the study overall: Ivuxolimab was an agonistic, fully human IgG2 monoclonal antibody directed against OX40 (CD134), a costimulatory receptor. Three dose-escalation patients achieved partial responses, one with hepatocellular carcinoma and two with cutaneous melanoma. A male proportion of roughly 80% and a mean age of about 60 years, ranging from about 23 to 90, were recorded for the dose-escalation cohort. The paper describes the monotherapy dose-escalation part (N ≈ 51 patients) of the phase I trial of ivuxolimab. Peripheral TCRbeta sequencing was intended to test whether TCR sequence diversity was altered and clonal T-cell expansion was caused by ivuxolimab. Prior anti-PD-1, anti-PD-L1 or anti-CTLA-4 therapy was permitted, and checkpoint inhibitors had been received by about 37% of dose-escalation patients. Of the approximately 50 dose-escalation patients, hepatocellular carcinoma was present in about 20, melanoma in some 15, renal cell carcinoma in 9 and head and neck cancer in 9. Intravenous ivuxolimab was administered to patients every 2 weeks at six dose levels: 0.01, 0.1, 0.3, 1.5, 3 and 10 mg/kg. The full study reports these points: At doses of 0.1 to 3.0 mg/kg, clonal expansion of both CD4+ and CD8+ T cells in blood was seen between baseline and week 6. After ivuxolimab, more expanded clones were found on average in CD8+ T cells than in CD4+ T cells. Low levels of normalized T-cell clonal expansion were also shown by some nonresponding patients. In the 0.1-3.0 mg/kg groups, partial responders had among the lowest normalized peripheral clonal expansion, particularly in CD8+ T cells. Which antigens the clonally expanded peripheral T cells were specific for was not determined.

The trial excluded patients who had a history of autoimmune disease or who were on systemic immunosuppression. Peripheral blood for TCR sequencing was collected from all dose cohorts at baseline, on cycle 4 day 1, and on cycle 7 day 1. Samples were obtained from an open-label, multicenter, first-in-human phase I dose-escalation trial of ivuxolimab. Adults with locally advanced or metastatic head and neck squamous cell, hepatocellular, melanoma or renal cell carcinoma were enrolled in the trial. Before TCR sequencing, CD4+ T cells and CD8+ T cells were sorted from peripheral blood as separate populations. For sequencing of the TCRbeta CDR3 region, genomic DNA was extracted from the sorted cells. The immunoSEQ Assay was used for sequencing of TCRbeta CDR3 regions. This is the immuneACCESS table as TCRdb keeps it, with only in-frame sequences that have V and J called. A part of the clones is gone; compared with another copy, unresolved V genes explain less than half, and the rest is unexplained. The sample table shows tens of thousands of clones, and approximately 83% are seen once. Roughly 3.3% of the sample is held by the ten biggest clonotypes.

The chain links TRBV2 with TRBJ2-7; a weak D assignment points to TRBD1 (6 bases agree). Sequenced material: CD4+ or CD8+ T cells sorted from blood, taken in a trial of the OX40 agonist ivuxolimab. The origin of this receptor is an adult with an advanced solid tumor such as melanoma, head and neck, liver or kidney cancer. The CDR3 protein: CASRAWDTSYEQYF. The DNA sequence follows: TGTGCCAGCAGAGCTTGGGACACCTCCTACGAGCAGTACTTC. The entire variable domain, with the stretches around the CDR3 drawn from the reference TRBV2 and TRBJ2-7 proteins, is EPEVTQTPSHQVTQMGQEVILRCVPISNHLYFYWYRQILGQKVEFLVSFYNNEISEKSEIFDDQFSVERPDGSNFTLKIRSTKLEDSAMYFCASRAWDTSYEQYFGPGTRLTVT.